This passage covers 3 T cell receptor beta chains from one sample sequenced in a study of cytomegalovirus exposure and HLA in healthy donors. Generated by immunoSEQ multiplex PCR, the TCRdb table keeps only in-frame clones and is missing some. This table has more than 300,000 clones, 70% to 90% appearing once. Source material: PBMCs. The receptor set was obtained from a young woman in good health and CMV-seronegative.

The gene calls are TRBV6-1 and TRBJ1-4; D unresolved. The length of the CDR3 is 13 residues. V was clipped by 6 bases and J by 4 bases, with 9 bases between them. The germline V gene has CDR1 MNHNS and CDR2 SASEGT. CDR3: CASRRQDNEKLFF. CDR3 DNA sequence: TGTGCCAGCAGAAGACAAGATAATGAAAAACTGTTTTTT.

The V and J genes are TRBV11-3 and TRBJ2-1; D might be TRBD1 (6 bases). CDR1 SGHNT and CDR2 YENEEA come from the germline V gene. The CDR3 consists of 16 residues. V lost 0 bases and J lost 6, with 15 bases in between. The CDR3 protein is CASSLDKRDTLNEQFF. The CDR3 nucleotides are TGTGCCAGCAGCTTAGATAAAAGGGACACCCTCAATGAGCAGTTCTTC.

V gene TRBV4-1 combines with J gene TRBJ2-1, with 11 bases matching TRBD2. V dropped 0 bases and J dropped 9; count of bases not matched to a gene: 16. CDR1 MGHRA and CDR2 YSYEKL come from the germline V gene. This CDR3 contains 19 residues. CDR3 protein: CASSQESGLYSGRDGEQFF. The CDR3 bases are TGCGCCAGCAGCCAAGAGAGTGGCCTATATAGCGGGAGGGATGGTGAGCAGTTCTTC.